This is a list of T cell receptor beta chains from one sample in a study of preoperative IRX-2 immunotherapy in early breast cancer. The repertoire was sequenced with immunoSEQ multiplex PCR; TCRdb's copy has only in-frame clones and lacks some. The table shows around 6,000 clones, with under 85% occurring only once. This material consisted of tumor tissue, taken before IRX-2 immunotherapy. The receptors were sampled from a human donor with breast cancer. The conserved cysteine and the conserved F or W are not part of the CDR3 here. The order of the fields is D gene, V gene, clone size, J gene, CDR3 length, CDR3 protein. D genes are given only for firm matches. Where a row states a size, it is once, few, many or the class of an expanded clone; other rows omit it.

TRBD1,TRBV18,.,TRBJ1-4,13,ASSIQGATKEKLF
TRBD1,TRBV15,.,TRBJ2-5,13,ATSRGQGDQETQY
TRBD1,TRBV30,medium-sized,TRBJ1-3,12,AWSRRGTGNTIY
.,TRBV7-5,once,TRBJ1-4,12,ASSLGLGNEKLF
.,TRBV28,.,TRBJ1-2,13,ASSPTGTALGGYT
.,TRBV6-8,few,TRBJ1-2,13,ASRQQGKSGYGYT
.,TRBV14,once,TRBJ1-2,12,ASSHSGIGYGYT
.,TRBV6-8,.,TRBJ1-1,12,ASSYDGRYTEAF
.,TRBV5-1,.,TRBJ1-3,14,ASSPVPREDGNTIY
.,TRBV11-3,.,TRBJ2-7,12,ASSLFWGQDEQY
.,TRBV28,.,TRBJ1-5,11,ASLRTSNQPQH
.,TRBV14,.,TRBJ2-3,9,ASSQAGPKY
.,TRBV6-8,.,TRBJ2-7,11,ASIRDGNYEQY
TRBD1,TRBV6-8,few,TRBJ1-5,11,ASRGTDNQPQH
.,TRBV23-1,.,TRBJ1-6,14,ASSLATGIGNSPLH
.,TRBV6-8,medium-sized,TRBJ2-4,11,ASRQGPSNIQY
.,TRBV23-1,.,TRBJ1-1,14,ASSIFPGGENTEAF
TRBD2,TRBV15,.,TRBJ2-1,16,ATSRESLGGRGYNEQF
TRBD1,TRBV11-3,.,TRBJ2-7,14,ASSLMDRGTTREQY
TRBD2,TRBV11-3,.,TRBJ2-3,12,ASSLGGKTDTQY
.,TRBV7-1,.,TRBJ1-6,11,ASSSRGRSPLH
TRBD1,TRBV11-3,.,TRBJ1-2,12,ASSQKRQGYGYT
.,TRBV30,few,TRBJ2-3,9,AWSDGVPQY
.,TRBV6-8,.,TRBJ2-3,10,ASSQGSGTQY
TRBD1,TRBV6-8,.,TRBJ2-7,10,ASSSQGAEQY
.,TRBV29-1,.,TRBJ1-1,11,SVVVGEGLKAF
.,TRBV7-5,.,TRBJ2-3,12,ASSPKWSTDTQY
TRBD2,TRBV10-2,.,TRBJ2-1,13,ASSGLAGVYNEQF
.,TRBV6-8,.,TRBJ1-1,16,ASRTTRKQGTPYTEAF
.,TRBV22-1,.,TRBJ2-2,12,ASMVGGATGELF
TRBD2,TRBV19,.,TRBJ2-1,15,ASSWTSGGTSYNEQF
.,TRBV6-8,.,TRBJ1-6,12,ASSGRTLNSPLH
.,TRBV19,.,TRBJ1-2,11,ASSIPGIYGYT
.,TRBV6-8,.,TRBJ2-5,11,AIRGDSQETQY
TRBD2,TRBV6-8,.,TRBJ2-5,14,ASSIRGGLLGQTQY
.,TRBV30,.,TRBJ1-2,11,AWSVGGGYGYT
.,TRBV1,.,TRBJ1-2,13,ASSQDPQGNYGYT
TRBD1,TRBV6-8,.,TRBJ2-1,13,ASSLLGQGYNEQF
.,TRBV6-1,.,TRBJ1-4,15,ASSEATGLGTNEKLF
.,TRBV18,.,TRBJ2-2,13,ASSQRQLNTGELF
.,TRBV23-1,.,TRBJ1-2,13,ASSLRGPGVEGYT
.,TRBV19,.,TRBJ1-1,11,ASIGQGRKEAF
.,TRBV23-1,.,TRBJ1-1,11,ASSDGMNTEAF
.,TRBV10-3,.,TRBJ1-1,12,AISESGIWFGAF
TRBD2,TRBV27,.,TRBJ2-2,15,ASSAIPGLQNTGELF
.,TRBV6-8,.,TRBJ1-3,12,ASSFAGSGNTIY
.,TRBV7-2,.,TRBJ1-4,11,ASSPNSLEKLF
.,TRBV6-8,few,TRBJ2-7,12,ASRLRDTSYEQY
.,TRBV23-1,.,TRBJ1-1,11,ASSPRADSEAF
TRBD2,TRBV6-8,.,TRBJ2-1,11,ASSYLGGSEQF
TRBD1,TRBV18,.,TRBJ1-2,11,ASSPLTGDGYT
TRBD2,TRBV5-1,once,TRBJ2-5,14,ASSLGPAGPLETQY
.,TRBV6-8,once,TRBJ2-7,13,ASSYERRLSYEQY
.,TRBV12-5,.,TRBJ2-1,12,ASTLGSPYNEQF